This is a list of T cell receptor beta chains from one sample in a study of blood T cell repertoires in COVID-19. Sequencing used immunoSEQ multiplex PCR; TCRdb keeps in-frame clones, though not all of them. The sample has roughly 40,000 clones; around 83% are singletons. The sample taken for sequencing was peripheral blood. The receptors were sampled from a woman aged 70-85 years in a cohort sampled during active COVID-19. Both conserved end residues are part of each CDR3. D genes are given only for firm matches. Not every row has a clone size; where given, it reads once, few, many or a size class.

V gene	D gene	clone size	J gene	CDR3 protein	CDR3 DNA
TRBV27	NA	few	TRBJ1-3	CASSSALSGNTIYF	TGTGCCAGCAGTTCCGCCCTATCTGGAAACACCATATATTTT
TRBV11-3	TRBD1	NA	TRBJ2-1	CASSPGQGSYNEQFF	TGTGCCAGCAGCCCCGGACAGGGGTCCTACAATGAGCAGTTCTTC
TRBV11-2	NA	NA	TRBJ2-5	CASSFGDIEDQYF	TGTGCCAGCAGCTTTGGGGACATTGAGGACCAGTACTTC
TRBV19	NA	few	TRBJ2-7	CASSRDRYEQYF	TGTGCCAGTAGCCGAGACAGATACGAGCAGTACTTC
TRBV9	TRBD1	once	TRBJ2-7	CASSGGQGLVEQYF	TGTGCCAGCAGCGGGGGACAGGGGCTTGTCGAGCAGTACTTC
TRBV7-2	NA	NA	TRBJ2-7	CASSLTTSSYEQYF	TGTGCCAGCAGCCTTACGACAAGCTCCTACGAGCAGTACTTC
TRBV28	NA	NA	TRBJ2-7	CASSLVGRTSYEQYF	TGTGCCAGCAGTTTGGTGGGAAGGACTTCCTACGAGCAGTACTTC
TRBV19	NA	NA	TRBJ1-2	CASSIEDTGNGYTF	TGTGCCAGTAGTATAGAGGATACAGGCAATGGCTACACCTTC
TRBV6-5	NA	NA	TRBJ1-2	CATGSRASYGYTF	TGTGCCACCGGATCGAGGGCCAGCTATGGCTACACCTTC
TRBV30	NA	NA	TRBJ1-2	CAWRSEGAGYGYTF	TGTGCCTGGAGGTCAGAAGGGGCCGGCTATGGCTACACCTTC
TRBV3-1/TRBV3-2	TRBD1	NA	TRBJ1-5	CASSQKGPGGQPQHF	TGTGCCAGCAGCCAAAAGGGGCCAGGGGGACAGCCCCAGCATTTT
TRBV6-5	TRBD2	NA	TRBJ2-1	CASRLGTSGHNEQFF	TGTGCCAGCAGACTCGGGACTAGCGGCCACAATGAGCAGTTCTTC
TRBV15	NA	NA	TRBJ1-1	CATSRDRKGDTEAFF	TGTGCCACCAGCAGAGATCGCAAAGGGGATACTGAAGCTTTCTTT
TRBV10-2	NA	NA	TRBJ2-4	CASRTDLAKNIQYF	TGCGCCAGCCGGACAGATCTAGCCAAAAACATTCAGTACTTC
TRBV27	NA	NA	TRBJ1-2	CASSLDRSLGGYTF	TGTGCCAGCAGCCTCGACAGGTCCTTGGGAGGCTACACCTTC
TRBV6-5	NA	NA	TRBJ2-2	CASSRSEGTGELFF	TGTGCCAGCAGTCGTTCGGAGGGCACCGGGGAGCTGTTTTTT